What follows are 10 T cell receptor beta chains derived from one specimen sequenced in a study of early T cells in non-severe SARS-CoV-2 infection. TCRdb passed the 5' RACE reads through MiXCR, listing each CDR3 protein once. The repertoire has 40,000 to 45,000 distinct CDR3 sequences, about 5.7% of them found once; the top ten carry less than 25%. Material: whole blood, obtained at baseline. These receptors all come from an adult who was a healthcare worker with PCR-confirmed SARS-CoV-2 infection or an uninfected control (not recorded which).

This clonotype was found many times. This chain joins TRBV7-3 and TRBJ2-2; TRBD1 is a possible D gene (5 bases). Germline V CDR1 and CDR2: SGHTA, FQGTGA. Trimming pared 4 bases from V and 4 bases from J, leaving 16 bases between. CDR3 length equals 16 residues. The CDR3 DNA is TGTGCCAGCAGCTCAGGGCCTCCGGGCGGCACCGGGGAGCTGTTTTTT. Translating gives CASSSGPPGGTGELFF.

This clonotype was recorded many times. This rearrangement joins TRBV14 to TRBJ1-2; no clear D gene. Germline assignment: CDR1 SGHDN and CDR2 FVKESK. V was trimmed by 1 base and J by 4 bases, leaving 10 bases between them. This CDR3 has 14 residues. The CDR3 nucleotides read TGTGCCAGCAGCCAAGGGGGTATGGCCTATGGCTACACCTTC. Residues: CASSQGGMAYGYTF.

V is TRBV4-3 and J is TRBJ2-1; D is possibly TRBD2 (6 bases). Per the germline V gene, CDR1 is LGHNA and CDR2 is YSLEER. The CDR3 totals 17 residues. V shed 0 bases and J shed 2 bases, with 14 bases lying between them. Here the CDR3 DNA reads TGCGCCAGCAGCCAAGAATTCGGGGGTACTACCTACAATGAGCAGTTCTTC. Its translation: CASSQEFGGTTYNEQFF.

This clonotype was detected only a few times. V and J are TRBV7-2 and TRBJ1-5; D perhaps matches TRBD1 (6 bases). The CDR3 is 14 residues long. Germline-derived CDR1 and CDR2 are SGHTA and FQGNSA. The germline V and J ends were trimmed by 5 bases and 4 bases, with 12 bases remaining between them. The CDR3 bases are TGTGCCAGCAGCCAAAACAGGGAAAATCAGCCCCAGCATTTT. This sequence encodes CASSQNRENQPQHF.

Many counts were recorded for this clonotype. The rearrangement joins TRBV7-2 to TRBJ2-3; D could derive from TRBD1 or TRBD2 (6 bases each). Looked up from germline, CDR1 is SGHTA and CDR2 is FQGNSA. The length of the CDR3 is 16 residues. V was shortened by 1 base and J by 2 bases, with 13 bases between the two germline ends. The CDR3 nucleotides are TGTGCCAGCAGCTTAGAGGGGGGACTTAACACAGATACGCAGTATTTT. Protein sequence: CASSLEGGLNTDTQYF.

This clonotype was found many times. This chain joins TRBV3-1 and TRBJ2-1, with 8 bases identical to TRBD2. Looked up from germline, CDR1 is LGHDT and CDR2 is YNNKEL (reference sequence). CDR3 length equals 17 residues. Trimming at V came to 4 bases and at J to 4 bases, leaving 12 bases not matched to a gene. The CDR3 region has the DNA TGTGCCAGCAGCCGCCCCTGGGGCGGGGGGTCGTACAATGAGCAGTTCTTC. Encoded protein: CASSRPWGGGSYNEQFF.

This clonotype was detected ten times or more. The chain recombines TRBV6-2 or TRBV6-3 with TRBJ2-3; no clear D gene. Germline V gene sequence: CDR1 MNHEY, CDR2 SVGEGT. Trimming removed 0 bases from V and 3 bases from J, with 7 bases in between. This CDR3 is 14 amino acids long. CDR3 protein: CASSYSTETDTQYF. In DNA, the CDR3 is TGTGCCAGCAGTTACTCAACTGAGACAGATACGCAGTATTTT.

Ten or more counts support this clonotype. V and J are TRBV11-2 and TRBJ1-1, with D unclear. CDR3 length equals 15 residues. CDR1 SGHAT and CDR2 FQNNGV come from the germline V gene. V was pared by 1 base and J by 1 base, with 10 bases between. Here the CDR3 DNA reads TGTGCCAGCAGCTTAGGGTCGCGTTGGAACACTGAAGCTTTCTTT. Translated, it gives CASSLGSRWNTEAFF.

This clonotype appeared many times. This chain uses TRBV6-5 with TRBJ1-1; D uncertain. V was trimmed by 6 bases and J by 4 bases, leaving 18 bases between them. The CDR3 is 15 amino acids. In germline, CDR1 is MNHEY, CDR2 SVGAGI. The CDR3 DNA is TGTGCCAGCAGACTCTCTGGATCTTCGAGCACTGAAGCTTTCTTT. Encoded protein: CASRLSGSSSTEAFF.

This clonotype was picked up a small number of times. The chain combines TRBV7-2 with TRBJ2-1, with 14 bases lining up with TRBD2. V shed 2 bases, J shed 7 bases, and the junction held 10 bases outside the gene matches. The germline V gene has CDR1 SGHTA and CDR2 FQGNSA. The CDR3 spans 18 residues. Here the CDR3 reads CASSLYRQRTSGGNEQFF. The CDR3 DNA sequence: TGTGCCAGCAGCTTATATCGACAGAGGACTAGCGGGGGGAATGAGCAGTTCTTC.